This TCR beta chain emerged from a study of tumor-infiltrating lymphocytes in primary liver carcinoma. Background on the study: Sequencing of the samples generated roughly 3.5 to 7.5 million productive TCRbeta reads, with similar yields across tissue types.

cDNA specific to TCR beta was made from about 550 ng of total RNA, with a constant-region primer employed for priming. ARM-PCR was slightly modified, and three nested multiplex PCR rounds with it gave rise to the TCR beta libraries. It was with TRBV1-TRBV30 forward primers and a C-beta reverse primer that the first two PCR rounds were run, at roughly 11 cycles each. From the multiplex PCR reads, TCRdb called clonotypes with MiXCR, one entry per CDR3 protein. Of tens of thousands of distinct CDR3 sequences listed, roughly 78% are singletons. The source material, about 17-31 mg of unsorted bulk tissue, was used to co-extract RNA and DNA. The cohort consisted of patients whose primary liver carcinoma was surgically resected. Tumor regions sampled: superior, inferior, left, right poles, and centre. Worth noting for this clonotype: The antigen is undetermined. Compared with germline, one end of the junction differs, possibly owing to a read error.

General study points: Paired tumor-adjacent and tumor-blood samples overlapped less than tumor region pairs did.

Germline V gives CDR1 ENHRY, CDR2 SYGVKD. This CDR3 is built from 14 residues. Sequencing was performed on liver tumor tissue from sampling region 3. Described subset: tumor region T3, left-lateral pole. The rearrangement joins TRBV10-3 to TRBJ2-2, with TRBD2 matching over 10 bases. The source of this sequence is a man aged 35-49 years with primary liver carcinoma and hepatitis B virus infection. The CDR3 spells CAISVSGRAGELLF. The CDR3 DNA follows: TGTGCCATCAGTGTCAGCGGGAGGGCCGGGGAGTTGTTATTT.